The T cell receptor beta chain described here comes from a study of shared clonotypes between healthy human individuals. Study findings and constraints: The study's rarefaction showed incomplete sorted-subset sequencing despite large depth.

TCRdb keeps only in-frame clones here, not all; method: immunoSEQ multiplex PCR. The data hold 800,000 or so clones, with approximately 97% observed a single time. Concerning this clone itself: Its antigen is unknown.

The CDR3 runs to 14 residues. Germline lookup yields CDR1 SGHAT and CDR2 FQNNGV. V was trimmed by 0 bases and J by 2 bases, leaving 7 bases between them. Positively selected for CCR7, the CD45RO-negative cells used as naive CD8 cells excluded terminally differentiated effector memory CD45RA+ cells. The sequence was obtained from a man younger than 45 in good health. This chain links TRBV11-2 with TRBJ2-5, with D hard to call. Sample: naive CD8+ T cells sorted from blood. Written as DNA, the CDR3 is TGTGCCAGCAGCTTAGAGATAGGTCAAGAGACCCAGTACTTC. This gives the protein CASSLEIGQETQYF.